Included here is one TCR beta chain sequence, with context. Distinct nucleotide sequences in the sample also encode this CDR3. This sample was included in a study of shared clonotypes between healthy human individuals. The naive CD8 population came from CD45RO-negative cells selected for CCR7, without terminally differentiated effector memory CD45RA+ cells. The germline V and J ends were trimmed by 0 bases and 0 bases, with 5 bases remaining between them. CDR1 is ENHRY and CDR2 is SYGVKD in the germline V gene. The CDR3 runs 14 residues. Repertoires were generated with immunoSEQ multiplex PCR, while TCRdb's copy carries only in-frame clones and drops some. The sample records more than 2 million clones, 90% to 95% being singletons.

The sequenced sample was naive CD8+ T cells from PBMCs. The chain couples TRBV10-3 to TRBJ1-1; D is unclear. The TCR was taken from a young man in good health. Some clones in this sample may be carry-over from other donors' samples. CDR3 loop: CAISESSVNTEAFF. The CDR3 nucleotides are TGTGCCATCAGTGAGTCGTCAGTGAACACTGAAGCTTTCTTT.